One and the same sample provided the 29 T cell receptor beta chains below, sequenced in a study of T cell repertoires in cytomegalovirus infection. Their cognate antigens are unknown. TCRdb passed the reads through MiXCR, listing each CDR3 protein once. The sample has some 200,000 distinct CDR3 sequences, approximately 40% seen once; the top ten hold 55% to 60%. The specimen was CD8+ T cells from cultured PBMCs, collected from culture after CMV antigen stimulation. Receptor source: a human donor in good health (CMV status not recorded). Some clones in this sample may be carry-over from other donors' samples.

This clonotype was seen a handful of times. The chain employs TRBV5-6 and TRBJ1-1; D unresolved. V was pared by 6 bases and J by 2 bases, with 14 bases between. Germline assignment: CDR1 SGHDT and CDR2 YYEEEE. This CDR3 spans 14 amino acids. This CDR3 is CASTTSWENTEAFF. For the CDR3, the DNA is TGTGCCAGCACCACTTCTTGGGAAAACACTGAAGCTTTCTTT. The full variable domain, in which reference TRBV5-6 and TRBJ1-1 provide the parts outside the CDR3, is DAGVTQSPTHLIKTRGQQVTLRCSPKSGHDTVSWYQQALGQGPQFIFQYYEEEERQRGNFPDRFSGHQFPNYSSELNVNALLLGDSALYLCASTTSWENTEAFFGQGTRLTVV.

Remarks on this clonotype: A read error may be the cause here, since a much bigger clone is one base away. The chain has TRBV7-2 and TRBJ2-2; D call uncertain. CDR1 is SGHTA and CDR2 is FQGNSA in the germline V gene. The CDR3 is made up of 15 amino acids. CDR3 sequence: CASSFHRRVTRELFF. CDR3 in DNA: TGTGCCAGCAGCTTCCATAGAAGGGTCACCAGGGAGCTGTTTTTT.

This clonotype was found many times. This chain joins TRBV20-1 and TRBJ2-1; 10 bases are shared with TRBD2. Germline V lookup: CDR1 DFQATT, CDR2 SNEGSKA (reference sequence). Losses at the gene ends were 2 bases for V and 9 bases for J; bases not matched to a gene: 13. CDR3 size: 16 residues. The chain's CDR3 is CSARIFPAGGLSEQFF. The DNA for the CDR3 is TGCAGTGCTAGAATCTTTCCAGCGGGGGGGCTTAGTGAGCAGTTCTTC.

This chain's CDR3 is CAETGAYNEQFF. DNA for the CDR3: TGTGCCGAGACTGGAGCCTACAATGAGCAGTTCTTC. This chain joins TRBV30 and TRBJ2-1, with D hard to call. The length of the CDR3 is 12 residues. Germline V lookup: CDR1 GTSNPN, CDR2 SVGIG (reference sequence). V lost 8 bases and J 2 bases, leaving 10 bases between the germline ends.

This chain uses TRBV7-6 with TRBJ1-6, with TRBD1 as a possible D gene (6 bases). The V gene's germline CDR1 is SGHVS and CDR2 FNYEAQ. Trimming took 5 bases from V and 10 from J, leaving 18 bases between them. There are 15 residues in the CDR3. Written as DNA, the CDR3 is TGTGCCAGCAGCGAATTGACAGGCGAAAAATCACCCCTCCACTTT. Protein: CASSELTGEKSPLHF.

This clonotype has more than one count but fewer than ten. V is TRBV7-2 and J is TRBJ1-4; D is unresolved. V lost 3 bases and J lost 8, with 10 bases in between. CDR1 is SGHTA, CDR2 FQGNSA, per germline. The CDR3 has 13 residues. DNA for the CDR3: TGTGCCAGCAGCTTGGTCTTGTGGGAAAAACTGTTTTTT. Translation: CASSLVLWEKLFF.

The rearrangement links TRBV6-5 to TRBJ1-1; D remains unclear. This CDR3 region has 14 residues. Trimming shortened V by 2 bases and J by 1 base, and 8 bases separated the two germline ends. Looked up from germline, CDR1 is MNHEY and CDR2 is SVGAGI. This CDR3 reads CASSYLGSNTEAFF. DNA for the CDR3: TGTGCCAGCAGTTACCTTGGATCGAACACTGAAGCTTTCTTT.

This chain connects TRBV20-1 to TRBJ1-2, with D possibly matching TRBD1 (5 bases). Germline CDR1 DFQATT, CDR2 SNEGSKA (reference sequence). The CDR3 consists of 11 residues. Trimming stripped 5 bases from V and 6 bases from J, with 10 bases between. CDR3 sequence reads: CSALGGNGYTF. The CDR3 nucleotides are TGCAGTGCTCTTGGGGGGAATGGCTACACCTTC.

This clonotype came up a few times. The J gene is TRBJ1-1, the V gene TRBV27; 9 nucleotides line up with TRBD1. The length of the CDR3 is 14 residues. Germline V CDR1 and CDR2: MNHEY, SMNVEV (reference sequence). J was trimmed by 5 bases and V by 6 bases; bases with no gene match: 7. Here the CDR3 DNA reads TGTGCCAGCAGATCGACAGGGGGGTTGACTGAAGCTTTCTTT. Translation gives CASRSTGGLTEAFF.

The sample holds a few counts of this clonotype. The chain links TRBV7-9 to TRBJ2-5; 8 bases match TRBD1. The CDR3 loop spans 14 amino acids. With 6 bases clipped from V and 3 bases from J, the junction kept 6 bases outside the gene matches. The germline V gene has CDR1 SEHNR and CDR2 FQNEAQ (reference sequence). CDR3 nucleotide sequence: TGTGCCAGCAGACTGGACAGGGAAGAAGAGACCCAGTACTTC. This translates into CASRLDREEETQYF.

This chain links TRBV20-1 with TRBJ2-7; possible D gene TRBD1, 6 bases. V shed 5 bases and J shed 3 bases, with 14 bases lying between them. Germline V gene lookup returns CDR1 DFQATT and CDR2 SNEGSKA (reference sequence). CDR3 length: 13 residues. CDR3: CSASLGTLYEQYF. The CDR3 nucleotides are TGCAGTGCTTCACTCGGGACACTCTACGAGCAGTACTTC.

V is TRBV7-8 and J is TRBJ1-2, with 8 bases identical to TRBD1. There are 13 residues in the CDR3. Trimming removed 4 bases from V and 3 bases from J; junction bases left unmatched: 1. Germline V gives CDR1 SGHVS, CDR2 FQNEAQ. This CDR3 is CASSSGQDYGYTF. The CDR3 coding sequence is TGTGCCAGCAGCTCGGGACAGGACTATGGCTACACCTTC.

This clonotype showed up many times. The V call is TRBV28, the J call TRBJ2-4; 7 bases are shared with TRBD2. The CDR3 is 16 residues long. Germline V lookup: CDR1 MDHEN, CDR2 SYDVKM. V lost 6 bases, J lost 0 bases, and 8 bases stayed unmatched. CDR3 sequence (DNA): TGTGCCAGCAGCCTGGGGGGGACTATAGCCAAAAACATTCAGTACTTC. This encodes CASSLGGTIAKNIQYF.

In this sample, this clonotype turned up a few times. This chain uses TRBV28 with TRBJ2-7; D remains unclear. Trimming left V 5 bases short and J 3 bases short, with 17 bases between. Germline V gene sequence: CDR1 MDHEN, CDR2 SYDVKM. The length of the CDR3 is 15 residues. CDR3 nucleotide sequence: TGTGCCAGCAGTCCCTCCCGGATAAGGAGCTACGAGCAGTACTTC. Translated: CASSPSRIRSYEQYF.

This clonotype was seen ten or more times. This sequence joins TRBV12-3 or TRBV12-4 and TRBJ2-1, with 7 bases fitting TRBD2. J gave up 0 bases and V 5 bases, and 7 bases lay outside the gene matches. This CDR3 is 16 amino acids long. This CDR3 reads CASSTESGASYNEQFF. CDR3 nucleotide sequence: TGTGCCAGCAGTACCGAAAGCGGGGCCTCCTACAATGAGCAGTTCTTC.

This clonotype came up once. This rearrangement joins TRBV15 to TRBJ1-1; D gene uncertain. Germline assignment: CDR1 LNHNV and CDR2 YYDKDF (reference sequence). The CDR3 has 11 residues. The ends were cut back, 6 bases at V and 6 bases at J, with 8 bases in the middle. The CDR3 loop is CATREASEAFF. Written as DNA, the CDR3 is TGTGCCACCAGAGAGGCCTCTGAAGCTTTCTTT.

This clonotype has only a few counts. The rearrangement links TRBV24-1 to TRBJ2-3; maybe TRBD2 (7 bases). This CDR3 comprises 16 residues. CDR1 and CDR2 (germline): KGHDR, SFDVKD. V was pared by 4 bases and J by 2 bases, with 15 bases between. For the CDR3, the DNA is TGTGCCACCAGTGAGAAGGGGGAGGGCCTCACAGATACGCAGTATTTT. Encoded protein: CATSEKGEGLTDTQYF.

J is TRBJ2-3 and V is TRBV5-5; 9 bases fit TRBD1. The trim removed 1 base at V and 3 bases at J, leaving 3 bases unmatched. CDR1 is SGHKS, CDR2 YYEKEE, per germline (reference sequence). This CDR3 is built from 15 residues. CDR3 coding DNA: TGTGCCAGCAGCTTGAACAGGGGGCTTACAGATACGCAGTATTTT. Translation: CASSLNRGLTDTQYF.

In its sample, this clonotype was seen a few times. This chain links TRBV27 with TRBJ2-1; a possible D gene is TRBD2 (6 bases). CDR3 length: 15 amino acids. Germline V gene sequence: CDR1 MNHEY, CDR2 SMNVEV (reference sequence). Trimming left V 2 bases short and J 8 bases short, with 16 bases between. Here the CDR3 DNA reads TGTGCCAGCAGTTTAGCGGGAAACCGGTTCGATGAGCAGTTCTTC. As protein: CASSLAGNRFDEQFF.

This clonotype was seen more than once but under ten times. The rearrangement uses TRBV10-2 and TRBJ2-1; unclear D gene. This CDR3 is 13 amino acids long. V lost 6 bases, J lost 0 bases, and 6 bases lay in between. From germline, CDR1 is WSHSY and CDR2 SAAADI. The CDR3 protein is CASSGSSYNEQFF. CDR3 nucleotide sequence: TGCGCCAGCAGCGGAAGCTCCTACAATGAGCAGTTCTTC.

In its sample, this clonotype was seen many times. J is TRBJ2-7 and V is TRBV12-3 or TRBV12-4, with D unresolved. The V and J ends lost 5 bases and 2 bases respectively, with 13 bases between them. CDR3 length equals 14 residues. The CDR3 coding sequence is TGTGCCAGCAGTGCACCGTCCTTTCCCTACGAGCAGTACTTC. Its protein is CASSAPSFPYEQYF.

V is TRBV7-3 and J is TRBJ2-7, with D unresolved. Trimming pared 5 bases from V and 6 bases from J, leaving 14 bases between. Germline CDR1 and CDR2: SGHTA and FQGTGA. The CDR3 runs to 13 residues. The CDR3 here is CASSGESGSEQYF. The CDR3 DNA reads TGTGCCAGCAGCGGCGAATCCGGCTCCGAGCAGTACTTC.

V gene TRBV4-1 combines with J gene TRBJ1-1; the D gene is possibly TRBD1 (6 bases). V was pared by 2 bases and J by 0 bases, with 16 bases between. The CDR3 is 17 residues long. CDR1 MGHRA and CDR2 YSYEKL come from the germline V gene. DNA for the CDR3: TGCGCCAGCAGCCAACTTGTCAAACAGGGCGTGAACACTGAAGCTTTCTTT. Translated: CASSQLVKQGVNTEAFF.

This chain joins TRBV27 and TRBJ2-1; the match to TRBD2 covers 14 bases. Trimming at V came to 5 bases and at J to 9 bases, leaving 6 bases not matched to a gene. The V gene's germline CDR1 is MNHEY and CDR2 SMNVEV (reference sequence). CDR3 length equals 15 residues. CDR3 region: CASSAGTSGRGEQFF. In nucleotides, the CDR3 is TGTGCCAGCAGTGCAGGGACTAGCGGGAGAGGTGAGCAGTTCTTC.

The chain links TRBV14 to TRBJ2-5; perhaps TRBD2 as D (5 bases). Germline-derived CDR1 and CDR2 are SGHDN and FVKESK. The V end was cut by 4 bases, the J end by 4 bases, with 7 bases between. The CDR3 runs to 12 residues. Here the CDR3 reads CASSPDLETQYF. The CDR3 DNA reads as TGTGCCAGCAGCCCGGACTTAGAGACCCAGTACTTC.

As to this clonotype: One end of the junction fails to match germline, which may point to a read error. This rearrangement joins TRBV19 to TRBJ2-2, with D perhaps matching TRBD2 (5 bases). From germline, CDR1 is LNHDA and CDR2 SQIVND (reference sequence). The CDR3 is 11 residues long. In DNA, the CDR3 is TGTGCCAGTACCTCCACCGGGGAGATGTTTTTT. This translates into CASTSTGEMFF.

This clonotype was observed at least ten times. The J gene is TRBJ2-7, the V gene TRBV6-5; no definite D call. This CDR3 has 17 amino acids. The V end was cut by 0 bases, the J end by 3 bases, with 18 bases between. Germline assignment: CDR1 MNHEY and CDR2 SVGAGI. DNA of the CDR3: TGTGCCAGCAGTTACTCGATTAGTAGGCCCTTTGACTACGAGCAGTACTTC. Its translation: CASSYSISRPFDYEQYF.

V usage is TRBV6-1 and J usage is TRBJ2-3; D gene unclear. V lost 0 bases and J 0 bases, leaving 7 bases between the germline ends. The CDR3 runs to 15 residues. Germline values: CDR1 MNHNS, CDR2 SASEGT. The CDR3 protein is CASSEAPSSTDTQYF. CDR3 nucleotide sequence: TGTGCCAGCAGTGAAGCACCCAGCAGCACAGATACGCAGTATTTT.

The chain couples TRBV7-8 to TRBJ2-1; 9 bases line up with TRBD2. The germline V gene has CDR1 SGHVS and CDR2 FQNEAQ. V was clipped by 2 bases and J by 6 bases; unmatched bases: 8. The CDR3 length is 16 residues. The CDR3 bases are TGTGCCAGCAGCTTATTAGCGGGAGCAAGCCGCAATGAGCAGTTCTTC. Its translation is CASSLLAGASRNEQFF.